The present T cell receptor (beta chain) was sequenced within a study of technical replicates of blood from several donors (dated by TCRdb to 2016 to 2017). Library preparation employed the immunoSEQ multiplex PCR assay. TCRdb took over this immuneACCESS table, retaining in-frame rearrangements with V and J assigned. Such tables are incomplete; in checked studies, under half of the missing clones stem from an unresolved V gene, and the remainder is unexplained. The sample table holds roughly 72,000 clones, of which 80% to 95% were seen once. The ten largest make up 0.39% of the sample. The CDR3, cysteine through phenylalanine, is 14 amino acids long. Only the CDR3 DNA stays, 42 bases, in frame from base 1. V and J are trimmed by 4 bases and 4 bases, and the gene matches miss 4 bases of the junction. The germline V gene encodes CDR1 SGHTA and CDR2 FQGNSA. Note on this clone: The target of this receptor is not known. Nothing much larger sits one base from this clone, and base qualities are not available. Different DNA sequences within this sample yield the same CDR3.

The clonotype was recovered from a human donor in good health. This chain joins TRBV7-2 to TRBJ2-3; 8 middle bases align to TRBD2. Sequenced: T cells isolated from PBMCs. The CDR3 reads CASSSGLAPDTQYF. The DNA sequence follows: TGTGCCAGCAGCTCTGGACTAGCTCCAGATACGCAGTATTTT.